This TCR beta chain was recovered during a study of radiotherapy plus CTLA-4 blockade in lung cancer listed by TCRdb under 2018. About the study as a whole: Objective responses were observed in 18% of enrolled patients, and disease control was achieved in around 30%.

This clone was counted between two and nine times. Its antigen is currently not known. Per-base quality was not reported, and no clone a single base away is much larger than it. The study at large found these results: Early dynamic changes in blood T cell clones, together with increased serum interferon-beta after radiation, were reported as the strongest predictors of response. After treatment with radiotherapy and ipilimumab, TCR clones that originated in tumors expanded in peripheral blood.

CDR1 MNHNS and CDR2 SASEGT are derived from the germline V gene. There are 15 amino acids in the CDR3, from cysteine to phenylalanine inclusive. Only the CDR3 DNA is retained, 45 bases long and in frame from the first base. For this chain, trimming is 6 bases at the V end and 7 bases at the J end, and the number of junction bases without a gene match is 10. Libraries were constructed by the immunoSEQ multiplex PCR assay. TCRdb obtained this table from immuneACCESS and retained in-frame rearrangements with V and J assigned. These tables miss some clones; where compared with another copy, unresolved V genes account for less than half of the shortfall, and the remainder is unexplained. This sample lists 12,000 to 15,000 clones; approximately 70% were detected once. Jointly, the top ten make up about half of the sample. The study evaluated CTLA-4 blockade (ipilimumab) given together with focal radiation therapy in patients who had chemo-refractory metastatic non-small-cell lung cancer.

The sequence links TRBV6-1 to TRBJ1-4; 8 middle bases align to TRBD1. The starting material was peripheral blood, obtained from a patient treated with radiotherapy plus ipilimumab. This receptor was taken from a human donor with non-small cell lung cancer whose response to radiotherapy plus ipilimumab could not be evaluated. The sequenced DNA is TGTGCCAGCAGGGATATGACAGGGGAAGCTGAAAAACTGTTTTTT. The translation is CASRDMTGEAEKLFF.